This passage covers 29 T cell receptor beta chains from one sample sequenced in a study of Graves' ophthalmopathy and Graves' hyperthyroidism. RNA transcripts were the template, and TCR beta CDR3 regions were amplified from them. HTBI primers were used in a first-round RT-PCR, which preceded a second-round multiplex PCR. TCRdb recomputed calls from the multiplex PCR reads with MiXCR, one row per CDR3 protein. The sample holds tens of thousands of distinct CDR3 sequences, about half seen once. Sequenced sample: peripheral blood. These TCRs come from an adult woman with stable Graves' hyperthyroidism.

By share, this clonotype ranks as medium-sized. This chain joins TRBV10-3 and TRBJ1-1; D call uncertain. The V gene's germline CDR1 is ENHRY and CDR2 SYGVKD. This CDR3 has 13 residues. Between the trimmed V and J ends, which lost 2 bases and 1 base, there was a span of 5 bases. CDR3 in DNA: TGTGCCATCAGTGAGCAGGAGAACACTGAAGCTTTCTTT. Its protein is CAISEQENTEAFF.

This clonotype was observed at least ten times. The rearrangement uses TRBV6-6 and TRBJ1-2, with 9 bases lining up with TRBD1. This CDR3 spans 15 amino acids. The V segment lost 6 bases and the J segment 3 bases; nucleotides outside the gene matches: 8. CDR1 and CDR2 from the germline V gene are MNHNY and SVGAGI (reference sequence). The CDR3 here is CASRVTGGKDYGYTF. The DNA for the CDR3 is TGTGCCAGCAGGGTTACAGGGGGCAAAGACTATGGCTACACCTTC.

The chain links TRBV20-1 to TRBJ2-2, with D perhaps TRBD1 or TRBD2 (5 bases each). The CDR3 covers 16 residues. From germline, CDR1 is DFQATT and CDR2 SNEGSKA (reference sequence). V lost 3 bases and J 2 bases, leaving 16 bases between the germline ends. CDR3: CSASASGRTNTGELFF. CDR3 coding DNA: TGCAGTGCTAGTGCCTCGGGGCGGACTAACACCGGGGAGCTGTTTTTT.

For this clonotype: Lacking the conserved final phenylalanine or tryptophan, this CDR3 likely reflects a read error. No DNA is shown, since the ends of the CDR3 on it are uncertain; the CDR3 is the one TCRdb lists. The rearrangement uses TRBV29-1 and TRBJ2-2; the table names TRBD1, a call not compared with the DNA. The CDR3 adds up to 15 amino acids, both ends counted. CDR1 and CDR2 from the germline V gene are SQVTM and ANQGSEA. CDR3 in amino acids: CSVEGTPGNTGELSL.

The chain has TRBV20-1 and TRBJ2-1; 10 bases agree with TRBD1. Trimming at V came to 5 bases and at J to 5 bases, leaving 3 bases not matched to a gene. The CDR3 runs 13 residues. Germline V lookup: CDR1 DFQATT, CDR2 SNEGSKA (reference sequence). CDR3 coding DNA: TGCAGTGCTGGGGACAGGGGAAACAATGAGCAGTTCTTC. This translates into CSAGDRGNNEQFF.

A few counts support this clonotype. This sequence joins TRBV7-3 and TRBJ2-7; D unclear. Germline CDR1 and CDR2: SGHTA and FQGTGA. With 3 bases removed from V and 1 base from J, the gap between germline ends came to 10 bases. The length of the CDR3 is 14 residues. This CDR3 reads CASSFVVVSYEQYF. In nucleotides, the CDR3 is TGTGCCAGCAGCTTCGTGGTAGTTTCCTACGAGCAGTACTTC.

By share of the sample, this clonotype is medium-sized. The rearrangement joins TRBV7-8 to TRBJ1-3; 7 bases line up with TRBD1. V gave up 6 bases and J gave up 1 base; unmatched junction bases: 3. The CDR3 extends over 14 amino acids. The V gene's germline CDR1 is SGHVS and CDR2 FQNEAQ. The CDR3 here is CASRLTGSGNTIYF. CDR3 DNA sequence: TGTGCCAGCAGACTGACAGGGTCTGGAAACACCATATATTTT.

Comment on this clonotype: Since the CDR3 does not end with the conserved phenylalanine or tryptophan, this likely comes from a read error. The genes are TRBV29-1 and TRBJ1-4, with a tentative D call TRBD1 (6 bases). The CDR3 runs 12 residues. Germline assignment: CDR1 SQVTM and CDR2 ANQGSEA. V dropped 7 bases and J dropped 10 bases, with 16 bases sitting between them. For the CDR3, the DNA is TGCAGCGCGAGGGGGGTTTGGGGAAAACTGTTTTCT. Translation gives CSARGVWGKLFS.

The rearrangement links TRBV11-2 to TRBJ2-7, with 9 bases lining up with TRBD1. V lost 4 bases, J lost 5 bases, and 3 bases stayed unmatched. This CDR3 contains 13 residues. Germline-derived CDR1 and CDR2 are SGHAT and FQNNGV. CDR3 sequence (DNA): TGTGCCAGCAGCTGGGGACAGGGCCACGAGCAGTACTTC. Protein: CASSWGQGHEQYF.

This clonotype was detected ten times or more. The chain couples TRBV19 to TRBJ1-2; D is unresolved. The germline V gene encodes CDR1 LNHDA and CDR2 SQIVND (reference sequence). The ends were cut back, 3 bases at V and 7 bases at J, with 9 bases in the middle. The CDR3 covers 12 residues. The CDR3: CASSISGLGYTF. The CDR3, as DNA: TGTGCCAGTAGTATCAGCGGGCTTGGCTACACCTTC.

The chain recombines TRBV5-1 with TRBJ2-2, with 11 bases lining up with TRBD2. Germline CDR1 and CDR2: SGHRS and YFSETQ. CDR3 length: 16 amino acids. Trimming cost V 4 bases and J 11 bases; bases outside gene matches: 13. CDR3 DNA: TGCGCCAGCAGCGGAATCGGGACTAGCGGAGCAGACGAGCTGTTTTTT. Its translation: CASSGIGTSGADELFF.

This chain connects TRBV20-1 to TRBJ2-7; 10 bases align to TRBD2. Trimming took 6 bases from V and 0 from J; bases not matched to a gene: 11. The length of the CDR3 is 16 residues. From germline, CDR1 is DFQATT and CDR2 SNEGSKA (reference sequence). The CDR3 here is CSASSYSSGSSYEQYF. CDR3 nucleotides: TGCAGTGCCAGCAGTTATTCTAGCGGGAGCTCCTACGAGCAGTACTTC.

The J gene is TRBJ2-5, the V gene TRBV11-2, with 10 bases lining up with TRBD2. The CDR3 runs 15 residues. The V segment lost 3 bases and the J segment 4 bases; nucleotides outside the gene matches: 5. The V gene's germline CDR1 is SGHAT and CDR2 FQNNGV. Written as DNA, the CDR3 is TGTGCCAGCAGCTTTCAACTAGCGGGAAGAGAGACCCAGTACTTC. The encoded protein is CASSFQLAGRETQYF.

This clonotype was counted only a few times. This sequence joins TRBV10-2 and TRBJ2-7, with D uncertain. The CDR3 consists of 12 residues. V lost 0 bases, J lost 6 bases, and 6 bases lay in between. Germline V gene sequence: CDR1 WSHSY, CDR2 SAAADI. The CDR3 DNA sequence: TGCGCCAGCAGTGAGTCAACGCTCGAGCAGTACTTC. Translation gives CASSESTLEQYF.

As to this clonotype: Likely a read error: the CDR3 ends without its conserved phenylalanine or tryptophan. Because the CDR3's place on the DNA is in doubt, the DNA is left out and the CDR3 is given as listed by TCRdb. CDR3 residues: CSARSTGRGGYTFGS. This chain links TRBV20-1 with TRBJ2-5; the D call of TRBD2 is as the table states it, not checked on the DNA. The germline V gene encodes CDR1 DFQATT and CDR2 SNEGSKA (reference sequence). Including both end residues, the CDR3 is 15 amino acids long.

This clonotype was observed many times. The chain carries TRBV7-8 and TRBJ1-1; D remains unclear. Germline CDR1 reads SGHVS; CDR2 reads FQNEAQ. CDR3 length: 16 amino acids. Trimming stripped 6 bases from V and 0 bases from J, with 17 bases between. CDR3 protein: CASSLYASALNTEAFF. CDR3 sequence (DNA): TGTGCCAGCAGTTTATACGCTTCGGCGTTGAACACTGAAGCTTTCTTT.

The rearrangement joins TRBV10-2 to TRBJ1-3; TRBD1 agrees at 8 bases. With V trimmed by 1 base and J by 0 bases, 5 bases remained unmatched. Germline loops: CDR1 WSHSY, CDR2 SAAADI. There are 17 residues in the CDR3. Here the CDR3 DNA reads TGCGCCAGCAGTGAGTTGGGACAGGTCGTCTCTGGAAACACCATATATTTT. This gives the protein CASSELGQVVSGNTIYF.

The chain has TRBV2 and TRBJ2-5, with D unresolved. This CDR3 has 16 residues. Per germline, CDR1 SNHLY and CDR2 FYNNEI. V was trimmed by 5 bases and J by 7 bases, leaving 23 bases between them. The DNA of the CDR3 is TGTGCCAGCAGTTACCCGCCATCAACAAGTTCGGGGACCCAGTACTTC. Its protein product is CASSYPPSTSSGTQYF.

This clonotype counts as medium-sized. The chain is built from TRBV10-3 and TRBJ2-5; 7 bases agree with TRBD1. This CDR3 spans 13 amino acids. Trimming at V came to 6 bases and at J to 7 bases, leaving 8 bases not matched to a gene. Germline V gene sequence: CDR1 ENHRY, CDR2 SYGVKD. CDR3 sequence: CAISRTGSRTQYF. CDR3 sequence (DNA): TGTGCCATCAGCAGGACAGGTTCGAGGACCCAGTACTTC.

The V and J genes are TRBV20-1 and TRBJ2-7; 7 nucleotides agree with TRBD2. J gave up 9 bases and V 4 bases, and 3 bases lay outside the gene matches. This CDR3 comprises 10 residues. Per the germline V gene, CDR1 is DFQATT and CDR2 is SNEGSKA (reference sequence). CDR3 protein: CSATPSGQYF. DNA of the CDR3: TGCAGTGCTACGCCTAGCGGGCAGTACTTC.

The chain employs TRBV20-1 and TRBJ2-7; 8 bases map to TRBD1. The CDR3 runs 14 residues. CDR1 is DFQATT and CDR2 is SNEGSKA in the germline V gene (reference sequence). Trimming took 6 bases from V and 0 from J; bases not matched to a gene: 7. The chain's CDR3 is CSATPGTGSYEQYF. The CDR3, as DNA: TGCAGTGCCACACCCGGGACAGGCTCCTACGAGCAGTACTTC.

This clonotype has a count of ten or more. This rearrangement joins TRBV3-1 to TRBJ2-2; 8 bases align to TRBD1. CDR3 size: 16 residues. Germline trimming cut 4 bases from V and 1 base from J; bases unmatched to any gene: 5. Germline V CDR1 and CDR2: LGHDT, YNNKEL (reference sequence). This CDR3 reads CASSPTGTGNTGELFF. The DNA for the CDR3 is TGTGCCAGCAGCCCCACCGGGACAGGGAACACCGGGGAGCTGTTTTTT.

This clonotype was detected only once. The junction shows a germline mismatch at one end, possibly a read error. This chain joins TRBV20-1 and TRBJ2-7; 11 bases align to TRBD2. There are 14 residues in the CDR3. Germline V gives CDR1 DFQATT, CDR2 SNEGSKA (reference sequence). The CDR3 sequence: CSATPSGRTYEQYF. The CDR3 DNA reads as TGCAGCGCTACGCCTAGCGGGAGGACCTACGAGCAGTACTTC.

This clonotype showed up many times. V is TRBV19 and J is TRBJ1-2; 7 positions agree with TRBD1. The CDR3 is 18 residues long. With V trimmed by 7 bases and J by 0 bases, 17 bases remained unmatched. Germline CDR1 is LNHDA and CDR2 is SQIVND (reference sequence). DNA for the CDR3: TGTGCCAGTACTCTCGCCGGGACAGCTCAATCGACTAACTATGGCTACACCTTC. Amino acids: CASTLAGTAQSTNYGYTF.

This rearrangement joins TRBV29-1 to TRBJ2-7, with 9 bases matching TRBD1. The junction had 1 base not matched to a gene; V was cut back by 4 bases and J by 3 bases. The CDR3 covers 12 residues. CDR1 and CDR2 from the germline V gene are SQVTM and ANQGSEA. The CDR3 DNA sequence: TGCAGCGTTGGGGACAGGGACTACGAGCAGTACTTC. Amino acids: CSVGDRDYEQYF.

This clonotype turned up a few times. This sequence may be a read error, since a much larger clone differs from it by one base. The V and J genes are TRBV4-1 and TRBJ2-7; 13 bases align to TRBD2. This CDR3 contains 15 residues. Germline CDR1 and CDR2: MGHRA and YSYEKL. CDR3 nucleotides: TGCACCAGCAGCCAACTAGCGGGAGGGAACTACGAGCAGTACTTC. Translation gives CTSSQLAGGNYEQYF.

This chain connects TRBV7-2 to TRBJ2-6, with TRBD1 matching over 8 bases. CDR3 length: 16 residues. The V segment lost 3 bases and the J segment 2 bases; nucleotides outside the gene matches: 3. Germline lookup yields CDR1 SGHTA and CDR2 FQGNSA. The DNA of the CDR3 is TGTGCCAGCAGCTTTACAGGGGGAGCTGGGGCCAACGTCCTGACTTTC. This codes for CASSFTGGAGANVLTF.

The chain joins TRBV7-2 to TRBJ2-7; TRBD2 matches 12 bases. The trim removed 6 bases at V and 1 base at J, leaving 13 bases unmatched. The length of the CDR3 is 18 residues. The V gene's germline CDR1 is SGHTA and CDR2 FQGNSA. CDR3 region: CASRPATSGSARSYEQYF. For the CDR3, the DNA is TGTGCCAGCAGACCCGCGACTAGCGGGAGTGCACGATCCTACGAGCAGTACTTC.

The CDR3 protein is CSARGTGGSPLHF. As DNA, the CDR3 is TGCAGTGCTAGAGGGACAGGGGGTTCACCCCTCCACTTT. The genes are TRBV20-1 and TRBJ1-6; 10 nucleotides agree with TRBD1. V lost 1 base and J lost 9; bases outside the gene matches: 0. The germline V gene has CDR1 DFQATT and CDR2 SNEGSKA (reference sequence). The CDR3 extends over 13 amino acids.